This record looks at one T cell receptor (beta chain) sequence and its context. Additional DNA sequences in this sample encode the identical CDR3. The CDR3 spans 15 residues. V gave up 1 base and J gave up 3 bases; unmatched junction bases: 2. Germline V gene sequence: CDR1 SGHTA, CDR2 FQGNSA. These data come from a study of blood T cell repertoires in COVID-19. Sequencing used immunoSEQ multiplex PCR; TCRdb keeps in-frame clones, though not all of them. The sample has around 200,000 clones, 70% to 90% seen once; the top ten hold more than 9%. The chain employs TRBV7-2 and TRBJ2-1; TRBD2 aligns across 8 bases. The clonotype comes from a woman aged 80 or over with acute or convalescent COVID-19. Sequencing was carried out using peripheral blood. CDR3 DNA: TGTGCCAGCAGCTTAGGCGGGGGGAGCTACAATGAGCAGTTCTTC. Translation: CASSLGGGSYNEQFF.